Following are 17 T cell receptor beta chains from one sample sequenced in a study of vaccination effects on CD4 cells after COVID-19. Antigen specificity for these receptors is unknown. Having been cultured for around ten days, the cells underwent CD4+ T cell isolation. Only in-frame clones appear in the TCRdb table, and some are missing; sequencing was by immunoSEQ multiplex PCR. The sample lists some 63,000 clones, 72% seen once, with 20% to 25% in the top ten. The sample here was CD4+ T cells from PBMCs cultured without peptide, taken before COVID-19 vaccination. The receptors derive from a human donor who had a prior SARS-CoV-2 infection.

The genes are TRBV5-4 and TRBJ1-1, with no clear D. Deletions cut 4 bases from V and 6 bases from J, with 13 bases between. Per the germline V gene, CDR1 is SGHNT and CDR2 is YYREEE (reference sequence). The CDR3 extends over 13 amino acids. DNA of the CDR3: TGTGCCAGCAGCCCCGCACGGGTCTCTGAAGCTTTCTTT. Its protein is CASSPARVSEAFF.

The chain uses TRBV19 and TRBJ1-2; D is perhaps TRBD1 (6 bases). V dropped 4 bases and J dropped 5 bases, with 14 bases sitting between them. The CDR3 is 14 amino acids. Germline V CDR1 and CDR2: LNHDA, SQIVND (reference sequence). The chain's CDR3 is CASSTPRTAYGYTF. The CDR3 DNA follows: TGTGCCAGTAGTACTCCACGGACAGCTTATGGCTACACCTTC. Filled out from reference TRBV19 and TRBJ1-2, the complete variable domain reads DGGITQSPKYLFRKEGQNVTLSCEQNLNHDAMYWYRQDPGQGLRLIYYSQIVNDFQKGDIAEGYSVSREKKESFPLTVTSAQKNPTAFYLCASSTPRTAYGYTFGSGTRLTVV.

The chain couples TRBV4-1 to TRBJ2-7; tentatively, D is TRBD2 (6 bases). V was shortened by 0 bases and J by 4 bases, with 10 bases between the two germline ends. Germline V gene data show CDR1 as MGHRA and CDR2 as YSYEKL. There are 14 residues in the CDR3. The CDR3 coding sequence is TGCGCCAGCAGCCAAGATGGGACTGAATACGAGCAGTACTTC. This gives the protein CASSQDGTEYEQYF.

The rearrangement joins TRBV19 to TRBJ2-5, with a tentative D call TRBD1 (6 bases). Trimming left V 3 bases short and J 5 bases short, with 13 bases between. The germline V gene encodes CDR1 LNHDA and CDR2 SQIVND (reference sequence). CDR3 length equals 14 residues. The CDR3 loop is CASSIWGLGETQYF. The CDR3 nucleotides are TGTGCCAGTAGTATCTGGGGGCTTGGGGAGACCCAGTACTTC.

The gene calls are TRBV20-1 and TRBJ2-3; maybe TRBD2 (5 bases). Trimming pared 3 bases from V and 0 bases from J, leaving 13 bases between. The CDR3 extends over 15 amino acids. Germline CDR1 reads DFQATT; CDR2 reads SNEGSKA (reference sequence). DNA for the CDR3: TGCAGTGCTAGTTGGACTCCCCGGAGCACAGATACGCAGTATTTT. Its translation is CSASWTPRSTDTQYF.

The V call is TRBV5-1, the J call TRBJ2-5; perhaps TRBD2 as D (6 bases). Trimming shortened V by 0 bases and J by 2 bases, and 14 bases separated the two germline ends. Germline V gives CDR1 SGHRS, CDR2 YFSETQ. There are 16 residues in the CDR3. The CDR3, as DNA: TGCGCCAGCAGCTTGGCCCCGGGGGTGGGGCAAGAGACCCAGTACTTC. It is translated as CASSLAPGVGQETQYF.

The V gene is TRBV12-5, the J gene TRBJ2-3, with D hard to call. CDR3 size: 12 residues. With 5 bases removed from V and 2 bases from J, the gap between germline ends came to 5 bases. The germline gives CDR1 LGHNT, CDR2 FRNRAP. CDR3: CASGPDTDTQYF. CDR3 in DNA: TGTGCTAGTGGTCCCGACACAGATACGCAGTATTTT. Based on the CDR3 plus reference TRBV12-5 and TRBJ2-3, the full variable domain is DARVTQTPRHKVTEMGQEVTMRCQPILGHNTVFWYRQTMMQGLELLAYFRNRAPLDDSGMPKDRFSAEMPDATLATLKIQPSEPRDSAVYFCASGPDTDTQYFGPGTRLTVL.

The DNA of the CDR3 is TGTGCCAGCACCCCGCGGGGTGATTCGGCCTACGAGCAGTACTTC. Protein: CASTPRGDSAYEQYF. The J gene is TRBJ2-7, the V gene TRBV9; a possible D gene is TRBD2 (6 bases). CDR1 is SGDLS, CDR2 YYNGEE, per germline. V lost 6 bases to trimming and J lost 2 bases, with 18 bases between them. The CDR3 length is 15 residues.

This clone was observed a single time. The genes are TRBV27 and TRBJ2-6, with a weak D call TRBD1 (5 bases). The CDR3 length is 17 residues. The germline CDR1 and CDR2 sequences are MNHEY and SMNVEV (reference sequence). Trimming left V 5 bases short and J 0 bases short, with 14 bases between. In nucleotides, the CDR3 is TGTGCCAGCAGTCCAGGACACGGATCCTCTGGGGCCAACGTCCTGACTTTC. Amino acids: CASSPGHGSSGANVLTF.

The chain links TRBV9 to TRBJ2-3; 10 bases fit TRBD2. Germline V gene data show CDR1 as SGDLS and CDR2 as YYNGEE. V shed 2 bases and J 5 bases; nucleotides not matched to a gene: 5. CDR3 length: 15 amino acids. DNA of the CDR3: TGTGCCAGCAGCGTTCTAGCGGGAGTAGGAGATACGCAGTATTTT. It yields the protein CASSVLAGVGDTQYF.

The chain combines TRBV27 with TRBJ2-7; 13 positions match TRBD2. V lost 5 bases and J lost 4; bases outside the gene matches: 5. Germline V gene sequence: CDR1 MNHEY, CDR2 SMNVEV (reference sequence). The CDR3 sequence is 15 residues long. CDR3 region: CASSQRLAGGYEQYF. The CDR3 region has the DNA TGTGCCAGCAGTCAACGACTAGCGGGAGGATACGAGCAGTACTTC.

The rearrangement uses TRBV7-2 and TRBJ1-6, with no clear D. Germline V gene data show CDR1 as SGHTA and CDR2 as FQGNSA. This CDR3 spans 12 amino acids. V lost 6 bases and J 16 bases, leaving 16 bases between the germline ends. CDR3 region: CASRKRQEELHF. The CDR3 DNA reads TGTGCCAGCAGAAAACGCCAGGAGGAACTCCACTTT. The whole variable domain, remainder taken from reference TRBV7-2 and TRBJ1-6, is GAGVSQSPSNKVTEKGKDVELRCDPISGHTALYWYRQSLGQGLEFLIYFQGNSAPDKSGLPSDRFSAERTGGSVSTLTIQRTQQEDSAVYLCASRKRQEELHFGNGTRLTVT.

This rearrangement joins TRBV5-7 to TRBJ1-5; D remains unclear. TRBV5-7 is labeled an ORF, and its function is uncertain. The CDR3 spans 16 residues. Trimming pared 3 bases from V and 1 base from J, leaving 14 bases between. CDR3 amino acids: CASSSEITLSNQPQHF. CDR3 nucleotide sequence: TGTGCCAGCAGCTCGGAAATTACGCTAAGCAATCAGCCCCAGCATTTT.

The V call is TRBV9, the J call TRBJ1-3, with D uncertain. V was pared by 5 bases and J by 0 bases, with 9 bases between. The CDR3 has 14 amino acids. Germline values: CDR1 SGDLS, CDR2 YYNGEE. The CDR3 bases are TGTGCCAGCAGTTTTGATCCCTCTGGAAACACCATATATTTT. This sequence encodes CASSFDPSGNTIYF. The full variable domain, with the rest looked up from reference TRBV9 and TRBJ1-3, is DSGVTQTPKHLITATGQRVTLRCSPRSGDLSVYWYQQSLDQGLQFLIQYYNGEERAKGNILERFSAQQFPDLHSELNLSSLELGDSALYFCASSFDPSGNTIYFGEGSWLTVV.

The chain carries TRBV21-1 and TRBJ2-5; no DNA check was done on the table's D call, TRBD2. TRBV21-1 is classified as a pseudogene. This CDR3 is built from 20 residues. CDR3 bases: TGTGCCAGCAGCAAAGCGCCCCCCCTAGCGGGACTCCATGATGGAGAGACCCAGTACTTC. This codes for CASSKAPPLAGLHDGETQYF.

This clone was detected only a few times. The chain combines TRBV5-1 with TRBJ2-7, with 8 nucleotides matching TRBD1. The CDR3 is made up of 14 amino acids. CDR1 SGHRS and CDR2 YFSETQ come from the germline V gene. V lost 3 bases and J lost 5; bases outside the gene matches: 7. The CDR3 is CASSYAQGVDEQYF. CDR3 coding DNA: TGCGCCAGCAGCTACGCACAGGGGGTCGACGAGCAGTACTTC.

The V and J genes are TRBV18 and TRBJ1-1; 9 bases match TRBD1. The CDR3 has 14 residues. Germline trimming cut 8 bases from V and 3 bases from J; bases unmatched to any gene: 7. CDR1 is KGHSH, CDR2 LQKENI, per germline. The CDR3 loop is CASHNRGLDTEAFF. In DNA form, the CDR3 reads TGTGCCAGCCACAACAGGGGGCTTGACACTGAAGCTTTCTTT.